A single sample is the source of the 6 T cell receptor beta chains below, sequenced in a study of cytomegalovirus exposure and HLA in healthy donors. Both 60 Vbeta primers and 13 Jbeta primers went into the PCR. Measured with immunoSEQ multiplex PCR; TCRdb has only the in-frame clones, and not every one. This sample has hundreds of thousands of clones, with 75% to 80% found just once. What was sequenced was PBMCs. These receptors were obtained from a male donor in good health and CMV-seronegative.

In DNA form, the CDR3 reads TGTGCCAGCAGCCAAGAGATAGCGGGGGGAGATACGCAGTATTTT. This translates into CASSQEIAGGDTQYF. The V and J genes are TRBV4-2 and TRBJ2-3; 10 bases match TRBD2. V gave up 0 bases and J gave up 5 bases; unmatched junction bases: 2. The length of the CDR3 is 15 residues. Germline loops: CDR1 LGHNA, CDR2 YNFKEQ.

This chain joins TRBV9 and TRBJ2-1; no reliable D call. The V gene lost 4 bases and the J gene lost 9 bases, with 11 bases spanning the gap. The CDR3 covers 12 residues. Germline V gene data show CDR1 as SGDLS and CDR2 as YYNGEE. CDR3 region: CASSYASREQFF. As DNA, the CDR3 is TGTGCCAGCAGCTACGCCAGTCGTGAGCAGTTCTTC.

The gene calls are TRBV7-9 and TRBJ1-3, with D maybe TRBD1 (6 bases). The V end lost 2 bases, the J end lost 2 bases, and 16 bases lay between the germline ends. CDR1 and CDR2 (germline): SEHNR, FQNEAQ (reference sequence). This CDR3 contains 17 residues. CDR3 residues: CASSLSPGTTAGNTIYF. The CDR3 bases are TGTGCCAGCAGCTTATCCCCCGGGACAACCGCTGGAAACACCATATATTTT.

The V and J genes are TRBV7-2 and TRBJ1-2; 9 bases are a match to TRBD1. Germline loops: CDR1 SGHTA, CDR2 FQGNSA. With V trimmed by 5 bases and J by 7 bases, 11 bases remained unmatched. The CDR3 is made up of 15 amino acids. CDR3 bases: TGTGCCAGCAGCGTAACAGGGGGCGACAATTTTGGCTACACCTTC. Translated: CASSVTGGDNFGYTF.

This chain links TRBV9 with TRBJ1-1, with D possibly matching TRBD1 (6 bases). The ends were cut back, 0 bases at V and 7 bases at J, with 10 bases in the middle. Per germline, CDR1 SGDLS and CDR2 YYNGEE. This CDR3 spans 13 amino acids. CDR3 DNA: TGTGCCAGCAGCGTAGGGACAGCCGATGAAGCTTTCTTT. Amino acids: CASSVGTADEAFF. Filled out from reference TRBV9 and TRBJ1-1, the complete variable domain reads DSGVTQTPKHLITATGQRVTLRCSPRSGDLSVYWYQQSLDQGLQFLIQYYNGEERAKGNILERFSAQQFPDLHSELNLSSLELGDSALYFCASSVGTADEAFFGQGTRLTVV.

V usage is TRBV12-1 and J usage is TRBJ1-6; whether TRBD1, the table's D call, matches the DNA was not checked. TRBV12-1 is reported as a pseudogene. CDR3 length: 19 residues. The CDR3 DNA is TGTGCCAGCAGCTCGGGACGGACAGCCCAAAGCTCCTATAATTCACCCCTCCACTTT. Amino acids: CASSSGRTAQSSYNSPLHF.